This TCR beta chain appears in the sequencing data of a study of graft-versus-host responses after intestinal transplantation. Sequenced by immunoSEQ multiplex PCR; TCRdb stores in-frame clones only, minus some. The sample shows tens of thousands of clones, nearly 90% of them seen only once. V lost 4 bases to trimming and J lost 4 bases, with 14 bases between them. CDR1 LGHNA and CDR2 YSLEER come from the germline V gene. There are 14 residues in the CDR3. This clone showed up just once. The TCR comes from a human patient who received an intestinal transplant, so some T cells may come from the graft donor. Sequencing was performed on PBMCs, taken 65 to 70 days after intestinal transplantation. This rearrangement joins TRBV4-3 to TRBJ2-7, with D uncertain. The CDR3 loop reads CASSPGLDWYEQYF. DNA for the CDR3: TGCGCCAGCAGCCCGGGCCTAGACTGGTACGAGCAGTACTTC.